These 30 T cell receptor beta chains share one sample of origin, sequenced in a study of blood T cell repertoires in COVID-19. Sequenced by immunoSEQ multiplex PCR; TCRdb stores in-frame clones only, minus some. The table has more than 95,000 clones, over 75% seen once. The sequenced sample was peripheral blood. Receptor source: a man aged 55 to 70 with acute or convalescent COVID-19.

This clone occurred once. The rearrangement joins TRBV2 to TRBJ2-7; 10 bases are shared with TRBD2. V lost 7 bases, J lost 2 bases, and 5 bases stayed unmatched. This CDR3 has 14 residues. Germline values: CDR1 SNHLY, CDR2 FYNNEI. In DNA, the CDR3 is TGTGCCAGCACCGGACTAGCGGATCCCTACGAGCAGTACTTC. It specifies CASTGLADPYEQYF.

In its sample, this clone was seen once. The chain carries TRBV9 and TRBJ2-3; 7 nucleotides agree with TRBD2. Germline-derived CDR1 and CDR2 are SGDLS and YYNGEE. The ends lost 0 bases at V and 0 bases at J; junction bases unmatched: 4. This CDR3 region has 16 residues. CDR3 nucleotide sequence: TGTGCCAGCAGCGTAGGGGTTAGCGGGAGCACAGATACGCAGTATTTT. Encoded protein: CASSVGVSGSTDTQYF.

This chain connects TRBV2 to TRBJ2-5; D is perhaps TRBD1 (5 bases). Per germline, CDR1 SNHLY and CDR2 FYNNEI. The CDR3 extends over 14 amino acids. V gave up 8 bases and J gave up 2 bases, with 15 bases separating them. CDR3: CASLPDSGQETQYF. CDR3 in DNA: TGTGCCAGCCTACCCGACAGTGGACAAGAGACCCAGTACTTC.

The chain employs TRBV7-3 and TRBJ2-7; perhaps TRBD2 as D (5 bases). V gave up 5 bases and J gave up 2 bases, with 10 bases separating them. The CDR3 length is 13 residues. The germline CDR1 and CDR2 sequences are SGHTA and FQGTGA. CDR3: CASSRTGAYEQYF. The CDR3 DNA reads as TGTGCCAGCAGCCGGACCGGGGCCTACGAGCAGTACTTC.

J is TRBJ1-1 and V is TRBV24-1; D ambiguous. The V gene lost 9 bases and the J gene lost 8 bases, with 15 bases spanning the gap. Germline lookup yields CDR1 KGHDR and CDR2 SFDVKD. The CDR3 is 12 residues long. In DNA, the CDR3 is TGTGCCACCCATAGTTTTACGGGGGAAGCTTTCTTT. Residues: CATHSFTGEAFF.

This clone was observed once. This rearrangement joins TRBV18 to TRBJ1-1, with 10 bases lining up with TRBD1. Trimming at V came to 3 bases and at J to 3 bases, leaving 10 bases not matched to a gene. The germline V gene encodes CDR1 KGHSH and CDR2 LQKENI. The CDR3 spans 17 residues. The CDR3 here is CASSPPLGDRGHTEAFF. In nucleotides, the CDR3 is TGTGCCAGCTCACCTCCACTAGGTGACAGGGGGCACACTGAAGCTTTCTTT.

The V gene is TRBV19, the J gene TRBJ1-5, with TRBD1 matching 10 bases. The V gene end was trimmed by 10 bases and the J gene end by 4 bases; junction bases not matched to a gene: 7. Germline values: CDR1 LNHDA, CDR2 SQIVND (reference sequence). The CDR3 totals 14 residues. The chain's CDR3 is CATPGQGNNQPQHF. CDR3 in DNA: TGTGCCACCCCGGGACAGGGGAATAATCAGCCCCAGCATTTT.

This sequence joins TRBV6-6 and TRBJ1-1; the D gene is possibly TRBD1 (6 bases). Trimming cost V 2 bases and J 1 base, with 11 bases left between them. Germline values: CDR1 MNHNY, CDR2 SVGAGI (reference sequence). CDR3 size: 15 residues. CDR3 sequence reads: CASSYPLGQNTEAFF. The CDR3 DNA follows: TGTGCCAGCAGTTACCCCCTGGGACAGAACACTGAAGCTTTCTTT.

The chain recombines TRBV25-1 with TRBJ2-2; 10 bases match TRBD1. V shed 7 bases and J 6 bases; nucleotides not matched to a gene: 5. The V gene's germline CDR1 is MGHDK and CDR2 SYGVNS. The CDR3 sequence is 14 residues long. CDR3 in amino acids: CASTRQGASGELFF. Here the CDR3 DNA reads TGTGCCAGCACTCGACAGGGGGCATCCGGGGAGCTGTTTTTT.

This clone was seen a few times. V usage is TRBV7-2 and J usage is TRBJ1-4, with unresolved D. The V gene's germline CDR1 is SGHTA and CDR2 FQGNSA. Trimming pared 1 base from V and 5 bases from J, leaving 11 bases between. The CDR3 totals 15 residues. The CDR3 nucleotides read TGTGCCAGCAGCTTAGGTGGAGTCCCGAATGAAAAACTGTTTTTT. This encodes CASSLGGVPNEKLFF.

The rearrangement joins TRBV28 to TRBJ1-1; D ambiguous. This CDR3 spans 14 amino acids. Germline V CDR1 and CDR2: MDHEN, SYDVKM. The germline V and J ends were trimmed by 7 bases and 2 bases, with 14 bases remaining between them. The CDR3 DNA reads TGTGCCAGCACCTTAGGAGGAACAAACACTGAAGCTTTCTTT. This sequence encodes CASTLGGTNTEAFF.

V gene TRBV27 combines with J gene TRBJ2-3, with 14 bases that match TRBD2. V shed 6 bases and J 0 bases; nucleotides not matched to a gene: 11. CDR1 is MNHEY, CDR2 SMNVEV, per germline (reference sequence). The CDR3 has 19 residues. CDR3 region: CASSIFGLAGGGSTDTQYF. As DNA, the CDR3 is TGTGCCAGCAGCATCTTCGGACTAGCGGGAGGTGGAAGCACAGATACGCAGTATTTT.

The V and J genes are TRBV20-1 and TRBJ1-1; D not certain. V lost 3 bases and J lost 8, with 7 bases in between. In germline, CDR1 is DFQATT, CDR2 SNEGSKA (reference sequence). CDR3 length: 10 residues. CDR3 nucleotides: TGCAGTGCTAGTGAGAGGGAAGCTTTCTTT. Protein sequence: CSASEREAFF.

Remarks on this clone: The junction departs from germline at one end; a sequencing error may be responsible. The chain joins TRBV11-3 to TRBJ1-5; the D gene is possibly TRBD1 (6 bases). Germline CDR1 SGHNT, CDR2 YENEEA. The CDR3 length is 16 residues. The CDR3 loop is CASSLGKSRGKQPQHF. DNA of the CDR3: TGTGCCAGCAGCTTAGGAAAATCCAGGGGCAAGCAGCCCCAGCATTTT.

The rearrangement links TRBV24-1 to TRBJ2-2, with 10 bases matching TRBD1. V gave up 4 bases and J gave up 7 bases; unmatched junction bases: 8. This CDR3 is built from 16 residues. In germline, CDR1 is KGHDR, CDR2 SFDVKD. The CDR3 DNA reads TGTGCCACCAGTGACGTCGACAGGGGGCCTAACGGGGAGCTGTTTTTT. It yields the protein CATSDVDRGPNGELFF.

With respect to this clone: One end of the junction fails to match germline, which may point to a read error. The J gene is TRBJ1-1, the V gene TRBV10-2; D is unresolved. Germline V gene sequence: CDR1 WSHSY, CDR2 SAAADI. The CDR3 contains 14 residues. Here the CDR3 reads CASTESLLNTEAFF. CDR3 bases: TGCGCCAGCACTGAGTCACTTTTGAACACTGAAGCTTTCTTT.

As DNA, the CDR3 is TGTGCCAGCAGCTTTACGGGATTCAATGAGCAGTTCTTC. It encodes CASSFTGFNEQFF. This chain uses TRBV7-9 with TRBJ2-1; D perhaps matches TRBD2 (5 bases). The CDR3 is made up of 13 amino acids. With 3 bases removed from V and 6 bases from J, the gap between germline ends came to 9 bases. Germline CDR1 is SEHNR and CDR2 is FQNEAQ (reference sequence).

V gene TRBV2 combines with J gene TRBJ1-2; TRBD1 matches 8 bases. In germline, CDR1 is SNHLY, CDR2 FYNNEI. The CDR3 totals 14 residues. Losses at the gene ends were 10 bases for V and 4 bases for J; bases not matched to a gene: 11. CDR3 residues: CATAPQGASYGYTF. CDR3 DNA: TGTGCCACCGCACCCCAGGGGGCCTCCTATGGCTACACCTTC.

This clone was observed a single time. The genes are TRBV7-6 and TRBJ1-3; 12 nucleotides line up with TRBD1. Germline CDR1 reads SGHVS; CDR2 reads FNYEAQ. This CDR3 is 19 amino acids long. Unmatched junction bases numbered 8, after V lost 1 base and J lost 1 base. As DNA, the CDR3 is TGTGCCAGCAGCTTAGAGGGACAGGGGGCGCTTAGGTCTGGAAACACCATATATTTT. This translates into CASSLEGQGALRSGNTIYF.

This chain connects TRBV7-2 to TRBJ2-5, with D maybe TRBD2 (6 bases). V was pared by 7 bases and J by 2 bases, with 14 bases between. Germline-derived CDR1 and CDR2 are SGHTA and FQGNSA. This CDR3 has 14 residues. This CDR3 is CASKRGLKQETQYF. The CDR3 DNA reads as TGTGCCAGCAAAAGGGGACTGAAGCAAGAGACCCAGTACTTC.

The chain has TRBV2 and TRBJ1-5; D is unclear. CDR1 and CDR2 from the germline V gene are SNHLY and FYNNEI. V lost 4 bases, J lost 0 bases, and 16 bases lay in between. This CDR3 spans 17 amino acids. The CDR3: CASSAFSGRNSNQPQHF. CDR3 bases: TGTGCCAGCAGTGCGTTCTCCGGGAGAAATAGCAATCAGCCCCAGCATTTT.

This clone was counted between two and nine times. The genes are TRBV30 and TRBJ1-1, with TRBD1 as a possible D gene (5 bases). With 2 bases removed from V and 1 base from J, the gap between germline ends came to 8 bases. The CDR3 consists of 13 residues. Germline CDR1 reads GTSNPN; CDR2 reads SVGIG (reference sequence). The CDR3 reads CAWSFRANTEAFF. The CDR3 DNA sequence: TGTGCCTGGAGTTTCAGGGCGAACACTGAAGCTTTCTTT. Supplemented by reference TRBV30 and TRBJ1-1, the full variable domain reads SQTIHQWPATLVQPVGSPLSLECTVEGTSNPNLYWYRQAAGRGLQLLFYSVGIGQISSEVPQNLSASRPQDRQFILSSKKLLLSDSGFYLCAWSFRANTEAFFGQGTRLTVV.

The chain carries TRBV12-3 or TRBV12-4 and TRBJ1-2; D is uncertain. The V end lost 6 bases, the J end lost 3 bases, and 11 bases lay between the germline ends. CDR3 size: 13 residues. CDR3 in amino acids: CASRNDADYGYTF. The CDR3, as DNA: TGTGCCAGCAGGAACGACGCGGACTATGGCTACACCTTC.

V usage is TRBV7-9 and J usage is TRBJ2-1, with 7 bases matching TRBD2. Losses at the gene ends were 0 bases for V and 3 bases for J; bases not matched to a gene: 8. This CDR3 has 17 residues. Germline CDR1 and CDR2: SEHNR and FQNEAQ (reference sequence). The CDR3 sequence: CASSLARVASGYNEQFF. CDR3 DNA sequence: TGTGCCAGCAGCTTAGCACGGGTGGCTAGCGGCTACAATGAGCAGTTCTTC.

In this sample, this clone turned up many times. This same CDR3 is encoded by further DNA sequences in the sample. The rearrangement joins TRBV27 to TRBJ1-4; the D gene is possibly TRBD1 (5 bases). In germline, CDR1 is MNHEY, CDR2 SMNVEV (reference sequence). Trimming removed 3 bases from V and 6 bases from J, with 8 bases in between. CDR3 length: 13 residues. CDR3 bases: TGTGCCAGCAGTTTTGGAGGGGATGAAAAACTGTTTTTT. Translated: CASSFGGDEKLFF. Drawing the rest from reference TRBV27 and TRBJ1-4, the complete variable domain is EAQVTQNPRYLITVTGKKLTVTCSQNMNHEYMSWYRQDPGLGLRQIYYSMNVEVTDKGDVPEGYKVSRKEKRNFPLILESPSPNQTSLYFCASSFGGDEKLFFGSGTQLSVL.

There are many counts of this clone. This chain connects TRBV3-1 (or the pseudogene TRBV3-2) to TRBJ2-1; 14 nucleotides match TRBD2. The CDR3 runs to 17 residues. Germline V gene data show CDR1 as LGHDT and CDR2 as YNNKEL (reference sequence). V lost 3 bases to trimming and J lost 6 bases; unmatched junction nucleotides: 7. The CDR3 nucleotides are TGTGCCAGCAGCCAGCTGCCCGGGACTAGCGGGAGCAATGAGCAGTTCTTC. Protein product: CASSQLPGTSGSNEQFF.

V gene TRBV6-5 combines with J gene TRBJ1-1; possible D gene TRBD1, 5 bases. The CDR3 runs 11 residues. Trimming removed 6 bases from V and 8 bases from J, with 10 bases in between. The V gene's germline CDR1 is MNHEY and CDR2 SVGAGI. Here the CDR3 DNA reads TGTGCCAGCAGCCCCGGGGGGGAAGCTTTCTTT. Translation gives CASSPGGEAFF.

The chain couples TRBV10-3 to TRBJ1-1, with TRBD1 as a possible D gene (5 bases). Germline V gene lookup returns CDR1 ENHRY and CDR2 SYGVKD. This CDR3 has 13 amino acids. Trimming left V 7 bases short and J 3 bases short, with 12 bases between. The CDR3 spells CAIKQQEDTEAFF. The CDR3 bases are TGTGCCATCAAGCAACAGGAAGACACTGAAGCTTTCTTT.

The V gene is TRBV6-1, the J gene TRBJ2-5, with 11 bases lining up with TRBD2. Germline V CDR1 and CDR2: MNHNS, SASEGT. V lost 1 base and J lost 4; bases outside the gene matches: 11. The CDR3 loop spans 18 amino acids. This CDR3 is CASSEGLLAGGRGETQYF. In DNA form, the CDR3 reads TGTGCCAGCAGTGAAGGCCTCTTAGCGGGAGGGCGAGGAGAGACCCAGTACTTC.

The rearrangement uses TRBV5-1 and TRBJ1-2; 7 bases align to TRBD1. The CDR3 has 15 amino acids. CDR1 is SGHRS and CDR2 is YFSETQ in the germline V gene. With V trimmed by 6 bases and J by 6 bases, 14 bases remained unmatched. The CDR3 spells CASTLGTAWDHGYTF. CDR3 bases: TGCGCCAGCACCCTTGGGACAGCTTGGGACCATGGCTACACCTTC.